This TCR beta chain was captured in a study of control samples from healthy donors and cancer patients (dated by TCRdb to about 2020). A remark on this clone: The clone's antigen remains unknown. The input lacks base qualities; no much larger clone sits a single base away.

The receptor library was made with the immunoSEQ multiplex PCR assay. Held by TCRdb, this immuneACCESS table contains in-frame sequences only and omits some clones. Under half of the omission traces to an unresolved V gene where checked; the cause of the rest is unknown. The sample data list about 75,000 clones, and around 95% of these were observed just once. Clones ranked in the top ten supply 6% to 8% of the sample. From the cysteine up to the phenylalanine, the CDR3 has a length of 13 residues. Only CDR3 DNA is held: 39 bases, read in frame from base 1. From the germline V gene, CDR1 is MGHRA and CDR2 is YSYEKL. Deletion took 1 base off V and 7 bases off J, with a span of 10 bases between the germline ends.

This receptor was identified in a middle-aged woman in good health. The chain joins TRBV4-1 to TRBJ2-5; a weak D assignment points to TRBD2 (6 bases agree). The sequencing input was blood. The CDR3 protein is CASSQGGEATQYF. The DNA reads TGCGCCAGCAGCCAAGGGGGGGAGGCGACCCAGTACTTC.